The source of this T cell receptor beta chain is a study of memory CD4+ T cells and cytomegalovirus serostatus. Assay: immunoSEQ multiplex PCR; the TCRdb copy retains only in-frame clones and omits some. This sample has about 46,000 clones, with roughly 80% found just once. The sort gate was single viable CD3+CD4+CD8-CD45RO+ cells for memory CD4+ T cells. The TCR comes from an adult in good health and CMV-seronegative. The specimen sequenced was memory CD4+ T cells from blood.

The CDR3 sequence: CASSLEKGAPQETQYF. The CDR3 DNA is TGTGCCAGCAGCTTGGAGAAGGGGGCCCCTCAAGAGACCCAGTACTTC. The V gene is TRBV5-6, the J gene TRBJ2-5, with 7 bases identical to TRBD1. CDR1 SGHDT and CDR2 YYEEEE come from the germline V gene. The CDR3 consists of 16 residues. V dropped 0 bases and J dropped 2; count of bases not matched to a gene: 7.